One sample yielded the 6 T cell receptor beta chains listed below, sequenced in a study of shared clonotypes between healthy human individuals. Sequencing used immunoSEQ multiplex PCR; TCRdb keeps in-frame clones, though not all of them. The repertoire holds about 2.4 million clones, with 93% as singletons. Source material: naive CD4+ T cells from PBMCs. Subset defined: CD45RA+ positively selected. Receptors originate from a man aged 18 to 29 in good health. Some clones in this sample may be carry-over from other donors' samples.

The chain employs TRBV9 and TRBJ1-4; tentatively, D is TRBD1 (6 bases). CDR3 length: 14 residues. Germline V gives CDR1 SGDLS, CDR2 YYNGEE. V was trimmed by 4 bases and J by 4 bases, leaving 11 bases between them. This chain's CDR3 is CASSPRTDNEKLFF. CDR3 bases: TGTGCCAGCAGCCCTCGGACAGATAATGAAAAACTGTTTTTT.

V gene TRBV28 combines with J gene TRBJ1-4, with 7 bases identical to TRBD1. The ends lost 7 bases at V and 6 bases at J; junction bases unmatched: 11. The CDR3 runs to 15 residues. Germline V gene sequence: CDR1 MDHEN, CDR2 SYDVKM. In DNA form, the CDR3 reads TGTGCCAGCATGAACAGGGGAGGTTTGGATGAAAAACTGTTTTTT. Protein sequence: CASMNRGGLDEKLFF.

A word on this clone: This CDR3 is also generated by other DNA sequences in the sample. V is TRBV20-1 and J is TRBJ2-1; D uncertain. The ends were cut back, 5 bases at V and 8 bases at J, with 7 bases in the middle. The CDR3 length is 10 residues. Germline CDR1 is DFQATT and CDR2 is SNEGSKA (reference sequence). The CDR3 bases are TGCAGTGCTTACCGCGATGAGCAGTTCTTC. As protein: CSAYRDEQFF.

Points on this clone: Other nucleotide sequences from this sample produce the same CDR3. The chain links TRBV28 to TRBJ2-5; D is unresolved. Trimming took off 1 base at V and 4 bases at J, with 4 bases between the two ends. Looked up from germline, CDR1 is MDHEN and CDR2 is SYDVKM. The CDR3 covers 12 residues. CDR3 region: CASSLLAETQYF. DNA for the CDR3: TGTGCCAGCAGTTTATTAGCAGAGACCCAGTACTTC.

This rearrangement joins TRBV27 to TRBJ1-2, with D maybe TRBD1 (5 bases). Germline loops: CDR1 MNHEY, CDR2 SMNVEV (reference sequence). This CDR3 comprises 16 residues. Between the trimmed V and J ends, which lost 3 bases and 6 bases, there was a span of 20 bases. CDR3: CASSLGLGQGSNGYTF. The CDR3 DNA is TGTGCCAGCAGTTTGGGATTAGGGCAGGGATCAAATGGCTACACCTTC.

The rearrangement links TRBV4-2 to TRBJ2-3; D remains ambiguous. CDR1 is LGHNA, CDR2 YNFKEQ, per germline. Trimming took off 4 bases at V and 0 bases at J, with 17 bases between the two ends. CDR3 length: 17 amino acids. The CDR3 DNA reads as TGTGCCAGCAGCCCCCGTACCGCGCTGACTAGCACAGATACGCAGTATTTT. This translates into CASSPRTALTSTDTQYF.